The 5 T cell receptor beta chains listed next were all sequenced from one sample in a study of OX40 agonist ivuxolimab in advanced cancers. Clones were read by immunoSEQ multiplex PCR, and TCRdb kept only the in-frame ones, dropping some. Counted here are about 79,000 clones, roughly 94% occurring once; the ten biggest clones make up over 9%. This sample comprised CD4+ or CD8+ T cells sorted from blood, obtained in a trial of the OX40 agonist ivuxolimab. Source of these receptors: an adult with an advanced solid tumor such as melanoma, head and neck, liver or kidney cancer.

V and J are TRBV5-4 and TRBJ1-3; D call uncertain. Trimming took off 0 bases at V and 8 bases at J, with 6 bases between the two ends. The CDR3 loop spans 12 amino acids. From germline, CDR1 is SGHNT and CDR2 YYREEE (reference sequence). The CDR3 region has the DNA TGTGCCAGCAGCTTGGACGGGGACACCATATATTTT. This encodes CASSLDGDTIYF.

The chain uses TRBV4-1 and TRBJ2-2, with D possibly being TRBD1 (6 bases). Germline V gene lookup returns CDR1 MGHRA and CDR2 YSYEKL. Trimming removed 3 bases from V and 7 bases from J, with 15 bases in between. The CDR3 runs to 15 residues. As DNA, the CDR3 is TGCGCCAGCAGCCATCCCTGGGGGCTGAGCGGGGAGCTGTTTTTT. Translation: CASSHPWGLSGELFF.

The V and J genes are TRBV10-3 and TRBJ2-7, with D perhaps TRBD1 or TRBD2 (6 bases each). The V gene lost 9 bases and the J gene lost 9 bases, with 18 bases spanning the gap. The length of the CDR3 is 12 residues. Germline loops: CDR1 ENHRY, CDR2 SYGVKD. In DNA form, the CDR3 reads TGTGCCATGTCGGACAGCGGAGCGGGGCAGTACTTC. It translates to CAMSDSGAGQYF.

The chain has TRBV4-1 and TRBJ2-7; D unclear. This CDR3 is built from 11 residues. V lost 0 bases and J 9 bases, leaving 6 bases between the germline ends. CDR1 is MGHRA, CDR2 YSYEKL, per germline. CDR3 protein: CASSQDSRQYF. CDR3 DNA: TGCGCCAGCAGCCAAGATAGCAGGCAGTACTTC.

The chain links TRBV9 to TRBJ2-5; tentatively, D is TRBD2 (5 bases). Trimming pared 0 bases from V and 2 bases from J, leaving 8 bases between. The germline V gene encodes CDR1 SGDLS and CDR2 YYNGEE. This CDR3 has 14 amino acids. This chain's CDR3 is CASSVASGQETQYF. The DNA for the CDR3 is TGTGCCAGCAGCGTAGCCAGCGGACAAGAGACCCAGTACTTC.